This is a list of T cell receptor beta chains from one sample in a study of blood T cell repertoires in COVID-19. TCRdb's table, derived via immunoSEQ multiplex PCR, lists solely in-frame clones and lacks some. The data show just over 250,000 clones, 86% seen once. Sequencing was carried out using peripheral blood. All receptors derive from a man in his forties who had recovered from COVID-19. CDR3s leave out the opening cysteine and the closing phenylalanine or tryptophan. A D gene is named only where the DNA matches it firmly.

12	TRBV25-1	TRBD1	TRBJ2-1	ASSEQGAGGEQF
14	TRBV9	TRBD1	TRBJ2-7	ASSAAGTGGSNEQY
13	TRBV2	.	TRBJ1-4	ASSENGGDREKLF
12	TRBV7-9	TRBD2	TRBJ2-3	ASSSRGGADTQY
15	TRBV27	TRBD2	TRBJ2-5	ASSSLQTSGVQETQY
11	TRBV5-1	.	TRBJ2-5	ASSVQGQETQY
14	TRBV15	.	TRBJ2-1	ATSRDRQPLYNEQF
10	TRBV2	.	TRBJ2-1	ASSEVPPGQF
13	TRBV19	TRBD1	TRBJ1-2	ASSPQGNTDYGYT
14	TRBV4-3	TRBD2	TRBJ2-3	ASSPEGRGAGDTQY
13	TRBV5-1	.	TRBJ1-1	ASSPSQGPPSEAF
11	TRBV13	.	TRBJ2-7	ASSLGRGYEQY
12	TRBV7-9	.	TRBJ2-1	ASRLTGANNEQF
11	TRBV5-4	.	TRBJ2-2	ASRETQTGELF
10	TRBV6-2/TRBV6-3	.	TRBJ2-1	ASSYHGPEQF
10	TRBV7-2	.	TRBJ2-7	ASSLQGGEQY
13	TRBV30	.	TRBJ2-1	AWSPGLGSYNEQF
13	TRBV7-6	TRBD1	TRBJ2-1	ASSHGTGNYNEQF
13	TRBV10-3	TRBD1	TRBJ1-2	AISGVTGGNYGYT
15	TRBV7-9	.	TRBJ2-6	ASSKWDTISGANVLT
15	TRBV23-1	TRBD1	TRBJ2-2	ASKDPGTGGNTGELF
12	TRBV6-5	.	TRBJ1-1	ASSWGRENTEAF
12	TRBV5-1	TRBD1	TRBJ1-2	ASRRDSGQDGYT
13	TRBV7-8	TRBD1	TRBJ2-3	ASSGGTGSTDTQY
11	TRBV2	.	TRBJ2-7	ASSRDWSYEQY
14	TRBV7-8	TRBD1	TRBJ1-1	ASSSLLTGRNTEAF
12	TRBV13	TRBD2	TRBJ2-7	ASTSGGASYEQY
12	TRBV6-5	.	TRBJ1-2	ASSTWAAGYGYT
14	TRBV7-2	TRBD2	TRBJ2-1	ASSPSPGTSGREQF
13	TRBV23-1	.	TRBJ2-4	ASSQSALAKNIQY
13	TRBV19	.	TRBJ2-2	ASSIRYGNTGELF